Sequencing of this T cell receptor (beta chain) was carried out in a study of T cell responses to AZD1222 COVID-19 vaccine. Study-wide context: Second-dose schedules of about 4 or about 12 weeks were combined.

Study-wide findings and caveats: Elevations in Spike-specific TCR breadth and depth followed administration of two AZD1222 doses. Nearly half of spike-specific TCRs reportedly target unmutated variant regions.

Method: immunoSEQ multiplex PCR; TCRdb's copy keeps in-frame clones and lacks some. The sample comprises around 150,000 clones, approximately 91% of which are singletons, and less than 6.5% rests with the top ten. This CDR3 contains 19 residues. Germline loops: CDR1 SGHTA, CDR2 FQGNSA. V lost 3 bases and J lost 5, with 29 bases in between. On this clone itself: Its antigen is currently unknown.

V gene TRBV7-2 combines with J gene TRBJ2-7; a possible D gene is TRBD1 (5 bases). The receptor comes from an adult in good health. The source material was peripheral blood, sampled on day 0 of AZD1222 vaccination. CDR3 in DNA: TGTGCCAGCAGCTTTTTCAGAGATATTGACCTGGCAGGGCCCAACGAGCAGTACTTC. Protein: CASSFFRDIDLAGPNEQYF.